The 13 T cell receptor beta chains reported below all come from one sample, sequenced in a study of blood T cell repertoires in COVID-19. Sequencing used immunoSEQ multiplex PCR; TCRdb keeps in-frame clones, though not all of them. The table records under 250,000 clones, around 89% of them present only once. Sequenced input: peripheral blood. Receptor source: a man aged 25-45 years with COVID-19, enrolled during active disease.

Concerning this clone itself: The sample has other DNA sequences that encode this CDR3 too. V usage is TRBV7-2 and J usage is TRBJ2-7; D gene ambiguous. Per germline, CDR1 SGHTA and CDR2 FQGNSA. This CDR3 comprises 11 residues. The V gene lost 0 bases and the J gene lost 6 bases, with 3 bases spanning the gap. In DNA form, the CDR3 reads TGTGCCAGCAGCTTAGCAGCCGAGCAGTACTTC. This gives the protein CASSLAAEQYF.

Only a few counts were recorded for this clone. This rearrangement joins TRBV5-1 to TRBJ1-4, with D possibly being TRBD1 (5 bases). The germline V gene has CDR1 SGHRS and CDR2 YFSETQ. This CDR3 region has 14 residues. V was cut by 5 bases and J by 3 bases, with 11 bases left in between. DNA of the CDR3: TGCGCCAGCAGGCCATCAGGGTCTAATGAAAAACTGTTTTTT. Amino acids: CASRPSGSNEKLFF.

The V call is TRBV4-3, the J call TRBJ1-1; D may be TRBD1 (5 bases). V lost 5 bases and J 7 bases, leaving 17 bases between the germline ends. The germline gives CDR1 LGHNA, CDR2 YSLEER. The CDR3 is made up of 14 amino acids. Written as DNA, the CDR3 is TGCGCCAGCAGCTCTCCGGGGGTCTGGGGTGAAGCTTTCTTT. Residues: CASSSPGVWGEAFF.

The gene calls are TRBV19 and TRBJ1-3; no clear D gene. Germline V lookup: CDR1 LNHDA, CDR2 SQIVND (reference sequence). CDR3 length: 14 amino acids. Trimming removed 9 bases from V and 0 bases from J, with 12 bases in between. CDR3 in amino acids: CASVTEFSGNTIYF. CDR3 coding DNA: TGTGCCAGCGTTACAGAATTCTCTGGAAACACCATATATTTT.

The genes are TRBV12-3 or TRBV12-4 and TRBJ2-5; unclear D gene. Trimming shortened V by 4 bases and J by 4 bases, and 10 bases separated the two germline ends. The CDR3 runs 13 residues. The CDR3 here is CASSSGRIETQYF. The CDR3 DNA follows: TGTGCCAGCAGTTCAGGCAGGATAGAGACCCAGTACTTC.

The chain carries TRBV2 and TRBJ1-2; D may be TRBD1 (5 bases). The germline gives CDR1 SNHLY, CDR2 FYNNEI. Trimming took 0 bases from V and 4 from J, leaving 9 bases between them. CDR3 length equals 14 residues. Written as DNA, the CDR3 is TGTGCCAGCAGTGAAGCAGGGGCGGCCTATGGCTACACCTTC. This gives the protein CASSEAGAAYGYTF.

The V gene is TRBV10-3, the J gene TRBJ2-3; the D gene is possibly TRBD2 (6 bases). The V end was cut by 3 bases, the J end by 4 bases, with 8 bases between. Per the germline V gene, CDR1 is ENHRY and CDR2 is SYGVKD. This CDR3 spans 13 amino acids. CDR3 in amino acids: CAISETSSDTQYF. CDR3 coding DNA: TGTGCCATCAGTGAAACTAGCTCAGATACGCAGTATTTT.

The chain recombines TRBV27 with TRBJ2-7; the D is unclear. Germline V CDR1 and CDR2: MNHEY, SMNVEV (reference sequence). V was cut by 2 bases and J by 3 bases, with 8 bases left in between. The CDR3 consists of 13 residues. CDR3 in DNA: TGTGCCAGCAGTTTAGGCAGTCACTACGAGCAGTACTTC. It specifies CASSLGSHYEQYF.

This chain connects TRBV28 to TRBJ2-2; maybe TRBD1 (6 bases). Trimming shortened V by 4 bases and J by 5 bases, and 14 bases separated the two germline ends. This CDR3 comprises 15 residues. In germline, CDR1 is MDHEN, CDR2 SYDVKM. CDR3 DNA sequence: TGTGCCAGCAGTTCGATACCGGACAGTACCGGGGAGCTGTTTTTT. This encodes CASSSIPDSTGELFF. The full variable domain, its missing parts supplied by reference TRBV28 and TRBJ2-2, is DVKVTQSSRYLVKRTGEKVFLECVQDMDHENMFWYRQDPGLGLRLIYFSYDVKMKEKGDIPEGYSVSREKKERFSLILESASTNQTSMYLCASSSIPDSTGELFFGEGSRLTVL.

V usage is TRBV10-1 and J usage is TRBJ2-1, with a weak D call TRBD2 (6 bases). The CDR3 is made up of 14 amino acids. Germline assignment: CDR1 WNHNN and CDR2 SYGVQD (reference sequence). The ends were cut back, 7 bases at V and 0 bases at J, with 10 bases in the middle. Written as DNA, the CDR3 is TGCGCCAGCACCGCGCGGGGCTCCTACAATGAGCAGTTCTTC. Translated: CASTARGSYNEQFF.

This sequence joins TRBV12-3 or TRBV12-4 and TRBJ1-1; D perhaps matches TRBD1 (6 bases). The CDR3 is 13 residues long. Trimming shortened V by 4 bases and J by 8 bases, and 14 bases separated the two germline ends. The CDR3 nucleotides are TGTGCCAGCAGTTCAAGGGGGGGCTTAGAAGCTTTCTTT. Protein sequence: CASSSRGGLEAFF.

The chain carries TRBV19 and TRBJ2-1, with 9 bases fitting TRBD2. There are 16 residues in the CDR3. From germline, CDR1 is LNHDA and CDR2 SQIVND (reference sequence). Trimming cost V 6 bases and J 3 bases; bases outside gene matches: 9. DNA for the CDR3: TGTGCCAGTAGCCATCGGCTAGCGGGGATCTACAATGAGCAGTTCTTC. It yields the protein CASSHRLAGIYNEQFF. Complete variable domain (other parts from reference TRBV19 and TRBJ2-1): DGGITQSPKYLFRKEGQNVTLSCEQNLNHDAMYWYRQDPGQGLRLIYYSQIVNDFQKGDIAEGYSVSREKKESFPLTVTSAQKNPTAFYLCASSHRLAGIYNEQFFGPGTRLTVL.

The CDR3: CASSLEIGAGDPSGTQYF. The CDR3 coding sequence is TGTGCCAGCAGCTTAGAAATTGGGGCGGGAGACCCCTCCGGGACCCAGTACTTC. This chain connects TRBV11-2 to TRBJ2-5; 7 positions match TRBD2. CDR1 and CDR2 from the germline V gene are SGHAT and FQNNGV. The J segment lost 7 bases and the V segment lost 0 bases, leaving 17 bases of the junction unmatched. This CDR3 has 18 residues. Full variable domain (outside the CDR3, taken from reference TRBV11-2 and TRBJ2-5): EAGVAQSPRYKIIEKRQSVAFWCNPISGHATLYWYQQILGQGPKLLIQFQNNGVVDDSQLPKDRFSAERLKGVDSTLKIQPAKLEDSAVYLCASSLEIGAGDPSGTQYFGPGTRLLVL.